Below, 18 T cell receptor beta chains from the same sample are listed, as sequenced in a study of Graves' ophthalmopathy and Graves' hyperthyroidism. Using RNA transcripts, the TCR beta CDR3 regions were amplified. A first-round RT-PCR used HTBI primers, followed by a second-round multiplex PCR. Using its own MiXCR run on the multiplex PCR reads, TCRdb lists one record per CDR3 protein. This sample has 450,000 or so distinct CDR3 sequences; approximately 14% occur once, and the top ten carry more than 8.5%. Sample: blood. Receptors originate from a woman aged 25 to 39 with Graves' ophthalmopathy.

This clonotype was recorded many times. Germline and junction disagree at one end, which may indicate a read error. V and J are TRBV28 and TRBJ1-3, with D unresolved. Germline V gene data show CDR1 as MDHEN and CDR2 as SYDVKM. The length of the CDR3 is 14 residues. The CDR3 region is CASSSGYSGNTTYF. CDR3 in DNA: TGTGCCAGCAGTTCCGGGTACTCTGGAAACACCACATATTTT.

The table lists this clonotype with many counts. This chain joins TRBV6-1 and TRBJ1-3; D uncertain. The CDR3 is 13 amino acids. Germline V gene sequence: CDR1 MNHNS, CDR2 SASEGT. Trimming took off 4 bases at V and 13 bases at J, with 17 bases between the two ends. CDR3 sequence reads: CASSGTEFASIYF. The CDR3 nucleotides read TGTGCCAGCAGTGGGACGGAATTCGCGTCAATATATTTT.

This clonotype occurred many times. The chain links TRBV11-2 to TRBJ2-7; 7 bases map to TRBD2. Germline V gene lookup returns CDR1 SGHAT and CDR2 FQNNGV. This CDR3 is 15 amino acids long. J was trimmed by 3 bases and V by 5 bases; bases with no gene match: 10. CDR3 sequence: CASSNGGGLGYEQYF. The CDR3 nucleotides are TGTGCCAGCAGCAATGGGGGGGGTTTGGGCTACGAGCAGTACTTC.

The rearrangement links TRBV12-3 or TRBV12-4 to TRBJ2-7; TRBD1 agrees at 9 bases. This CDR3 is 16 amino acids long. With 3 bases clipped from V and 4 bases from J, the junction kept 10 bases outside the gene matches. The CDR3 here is CASSLSIGTGRYEQYF. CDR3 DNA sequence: TGTGCCAGCAGTTTGAGTATAGGGACAGGGAGGTACGAGCAGTACTTC.

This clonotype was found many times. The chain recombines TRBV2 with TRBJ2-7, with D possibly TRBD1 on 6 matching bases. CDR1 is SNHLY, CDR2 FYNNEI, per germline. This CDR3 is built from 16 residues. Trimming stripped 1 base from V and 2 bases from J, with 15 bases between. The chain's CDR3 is CASSEVPGQGPYEQYF. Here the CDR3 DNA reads TGTGCCAGCAGTGAAGTTCCAGGGCAGGGGCCCTACGAGCAGTACTTC.

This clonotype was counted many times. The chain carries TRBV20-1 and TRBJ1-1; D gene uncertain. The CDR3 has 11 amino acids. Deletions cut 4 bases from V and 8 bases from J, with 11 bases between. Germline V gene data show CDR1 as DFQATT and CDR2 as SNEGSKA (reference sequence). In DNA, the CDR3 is TGCAGTGCTACCCAGTCGGGAGAAGCTTTCTTT. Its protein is CSATQSGEAFF.

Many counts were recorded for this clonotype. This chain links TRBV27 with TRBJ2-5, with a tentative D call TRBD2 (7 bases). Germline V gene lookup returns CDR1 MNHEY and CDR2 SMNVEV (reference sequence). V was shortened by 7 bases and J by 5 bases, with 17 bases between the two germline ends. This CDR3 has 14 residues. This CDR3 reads CASTHRGGAETQYF. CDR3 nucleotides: TGTGCCAGCACTCATAGGGGGGGAGCGGAGACCCAGTACTTC.

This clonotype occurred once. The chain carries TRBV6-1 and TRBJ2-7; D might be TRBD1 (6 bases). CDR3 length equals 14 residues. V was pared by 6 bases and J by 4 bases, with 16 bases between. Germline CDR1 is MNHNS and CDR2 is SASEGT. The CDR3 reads CASSRGRGLYEQYF. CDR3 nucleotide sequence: TGTGCCAGCAGCAGGGGCAGGGGATTATACGAGCAGTACTTC.

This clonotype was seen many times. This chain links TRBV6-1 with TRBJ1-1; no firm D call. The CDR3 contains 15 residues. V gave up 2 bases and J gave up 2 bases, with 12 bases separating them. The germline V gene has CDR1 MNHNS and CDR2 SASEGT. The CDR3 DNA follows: TGTGCCAGCAGTGAATTTGGGGAGGCAAACACTGAAGCTTTCTTT. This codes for CASSEFGEANTEAFF.

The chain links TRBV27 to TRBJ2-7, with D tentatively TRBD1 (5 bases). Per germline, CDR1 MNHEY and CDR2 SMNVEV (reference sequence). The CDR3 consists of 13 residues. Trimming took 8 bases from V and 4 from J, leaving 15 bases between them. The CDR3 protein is CASRSVRGYEQYV. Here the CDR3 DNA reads TGTGCCAGCCGTTCCGTAAGGGGATACGAGCAGTACGTC.

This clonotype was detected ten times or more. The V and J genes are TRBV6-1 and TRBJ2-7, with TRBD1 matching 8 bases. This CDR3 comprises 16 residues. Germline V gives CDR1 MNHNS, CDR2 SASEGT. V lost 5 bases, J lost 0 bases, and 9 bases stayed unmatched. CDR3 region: CASSRQGTPFSYEQYF. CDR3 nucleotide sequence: TGTGCCAGCAGTCGACAGGGGACACCTTTCTCCTACGAGCAGTACTTC.

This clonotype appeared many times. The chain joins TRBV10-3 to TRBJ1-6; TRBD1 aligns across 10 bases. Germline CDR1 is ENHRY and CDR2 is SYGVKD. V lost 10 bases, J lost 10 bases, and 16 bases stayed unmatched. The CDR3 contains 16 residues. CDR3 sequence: CATRGVRTGGGSPLHF. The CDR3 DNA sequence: TGTGCCACCAGAGGAGTAAGGACAGGGGGTGGCTCACCCCTCCACTTT.

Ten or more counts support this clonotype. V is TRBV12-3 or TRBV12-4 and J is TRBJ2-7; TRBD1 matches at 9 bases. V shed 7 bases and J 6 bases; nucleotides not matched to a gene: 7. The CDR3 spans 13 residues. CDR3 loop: CASTRQGGGEQYF. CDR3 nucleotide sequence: TGTGCCAGCACCCGACAGGGGGGAGGCGAGCAGTACTTC.

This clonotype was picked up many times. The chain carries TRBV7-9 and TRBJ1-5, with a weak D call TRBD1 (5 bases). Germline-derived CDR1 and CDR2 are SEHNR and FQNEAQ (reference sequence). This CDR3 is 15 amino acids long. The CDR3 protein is CASGQGVNSNQPQHF. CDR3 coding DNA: TGTGCGAGCGGGCAGGGAGTGAATAGCAATCAGCCCCAGCATTTT.

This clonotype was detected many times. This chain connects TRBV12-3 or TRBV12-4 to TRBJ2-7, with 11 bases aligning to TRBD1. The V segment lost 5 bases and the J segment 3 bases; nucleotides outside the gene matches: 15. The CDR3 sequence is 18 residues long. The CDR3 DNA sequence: TGTGCCAGCAGTGATCTACCGGGGTGGGGACAGGGGGTCTACGAGCAGTACTTC. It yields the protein CASSDLPGWGQGVYEQYF.

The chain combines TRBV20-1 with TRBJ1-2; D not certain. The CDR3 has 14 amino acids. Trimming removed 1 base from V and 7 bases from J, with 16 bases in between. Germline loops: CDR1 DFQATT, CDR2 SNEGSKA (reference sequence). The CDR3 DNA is TGCAGTGCTAGAGTCTTAGGGTTCTCTGGTGGCTACACCTTC. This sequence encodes CSARVLGFSGGYTF.

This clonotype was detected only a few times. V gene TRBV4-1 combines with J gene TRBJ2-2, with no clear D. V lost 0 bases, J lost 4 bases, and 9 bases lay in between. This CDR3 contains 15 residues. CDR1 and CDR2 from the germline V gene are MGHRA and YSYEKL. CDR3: CASSQEEGPTGELFF. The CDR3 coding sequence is TGCGCCAGCAGCCAAGAGGAAGGTCCCACCGGGGAGCTGTTTTTT.

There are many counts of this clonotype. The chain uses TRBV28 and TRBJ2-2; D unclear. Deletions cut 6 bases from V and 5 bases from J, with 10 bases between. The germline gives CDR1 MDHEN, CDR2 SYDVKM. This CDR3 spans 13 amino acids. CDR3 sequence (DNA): TGTGCCAGCAGAGGGCCACTAACCGGGGAGCTGTTTTTT. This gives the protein CASRGPLTGELFF. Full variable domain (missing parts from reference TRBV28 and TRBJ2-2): DVKVTQSSRYLVKRTGEKVFLECVQDMDHENMFWYRQDPGLGLRLIYFSYDVKMKEKGDIPEGYSVSREKKERFSLILESASTNQTSMYLCASRGPLTGELFFGEGSRLTVL.